This T cell receptor beta chain was observed in a study of early T cells in non-severe SARS-CoV-2 infection. From the 5' RACE reads, TCRdb called clonotypes with MiXCR, one entry per CDR3 protein. Counted here are 70,000 or so distinct CDR3 sequences, about a tenth occurring once; the ten biggest clones make up 7.6%. Many counts were recorded for this clonotype. J was trimmed by 9 bases and V by 1 base; bases with no gene match: 11. From germline, CDR1 is DFQATT and CDR2 SNEGSKA (reference sequence). The CDR3 totals 16 residues. The specimen was whole blood, collected at baseline. The origin of this receptor is an adult who was a healthcare worker with PCR-confirmed SARS-CoV-2 infection or an uninfected control (not recorded which). This rearrangement joins TRBV20-1 to TRBJ2-1, with 11 bases lining up with TRBD2. The CDR3 loop is CSARAFSSGGASEQFF. CDR3 nucleotides: TGCAGTGCTAGAGCGTTTAGTAGCGGGGGGGCCTCTGAGCAGTTCTTC.